This TCR beta chain is drawn from a study of blood T cell repertoires in COVID-19 (dated by TCRdb to about 2020). At the level of the whole study: Collaborator samples came from the United States, Italy and Spain and covered acute and convalescent phases of COVID-19. The material from the prospective study consisted of cDNA or gDNA derived from T cells, B-cell-depleted T cells, or PBMCs. Subjects who had been exposed to COVID-19, were actively infected with it, or had recovered from it provided the deeply sampled blood TCRbeta repertoires that made up the dataset. The repertoires were made available in a free public database intended to serve as a resource for research on the immune response to SARS-CoV-2. Samples were obtained from the ongoing ImmuneRACE study (first 160 participants) and from over 1,000 subjects provided by 6 global collaborators. A de-identified subject ID, COVID-19 status, age in years and sex were almost always included in the sample metadata. HLA class I and class II types, where available, came from metadata supplied by the sample provider rather than from assay-based typing.

In regard to this clone: Its antigen remains unidentified. No clone much larger than this one lies a single base away; base qualities are absent.

The CDR3 spans 16 residues, from the cysteine through the phenylalanine. Of all the DNA, just the CDR3 is kept, 48 bases in frame from base 1. For CDR1 and CDR2, the germline V gene (reference sequence) lists LGHDT and YNNKEL. Trimmed from V: 0 bases; trimmed from J: 3 bases; junction bases lacking a gene match: 6. Enrolling through a virtual design, the prospective study's participants ranged in age from roughly 18 to 95 years and lived across approximately 25 United States geographic areas. In the prospective study, cohorts were assigned on the basis of participant-reported clinical history obtained from a screening survey and a study questionnaire. Mobile phlebotomists in the prospective study collected whole blood, serum and a nasopharyngeal or oropharyngeal swab from every participant. Participants in the prospective study had the option to provide additional blood draws and questionnaires over a 2-month period. Before DNA extraction, blood samples from the prospective study were shipped at room temperature or frozen.

The immunoSEQ Assay, a bias-controlled multiplex PCR, was used to amplify TCRbeta CDR3 regions from genomic DNA. In the original analysis: The number of nucleated cells in each sample was estimated from the amplification of reference gene primers within the assay. To quantify the absolute abundance of each unique TCRbeta CDR3 rearrangement, sequence reads were collapsed and filtered. For each sample, productive Simpson clonality was calculated as the square root of Simpson's diversity index across productive rearrangements. Imported from immuneACCESS, the table was reduced by TCRdb to in-frame sequences with V and J called. These copies leave out some clones; in studies compared against another copy, an unresolved V gene accounts for under half, and the cause of the remainder is not known. The D gene and trimming were derived from the DNA, and the V and J assignments and clone size from that table. For this sample there are hundreds of thousands of clones; 75% to 90% appear just once. The biggest ten clones account for 2.5% to 3.5% of the sample.

The research as a whole found: The amount of clinical and demographic metadata varied by source and participant and was provided uncurated.

The chain uses TRBV3-1 (or the pseudogene TRBV3-2) and TRBJ2-7; TRBD1 matches 9 bases in the middle. The source is a middle-aged woman with acute COVID-19. Sequenced: PBMCs or T cells enriched from blood (not recorded which). In nucleotide form, the sequence is TGTGCCAGCAGCCAAGATGCCGGACAGGGGTACTACGAGCAGTACTTC. Its translation is CASSQDAGQGYYEQYF.